The 22 T cell receptor beta chains below come from one sample, sequenced in a study of chemoradiotherapy in HPV16-positive cancers. The table came from immunoSEQ multiplex PCR; TCRdb's copy has only in-frame clones and leaves some out. Seen here are just under 40,000 clones, roughly three quarters observed once, and the top ten hold under 5.5%. Material: blood, obtained from a patient who underwent chemoradiotherapy. The receptor source for this set is a human donor with HPV-associated anogenital cancer.

This clone is a singleton in its sample. The DNA of the CDR3 is TGTGCCAGCAGCTTGGATCGCAGGAGGGGGCGTGGTGAAGCTTTCTTT. Protein: CASSLDRRRGRGEAFF. This chain links TRBV5-8 with TRBJ1-1; 7 nucleotides line up with TRBD1. The V segment lost 0 bases and the J segment 7 bases; nucleotides outside the gene matches: 12. This CDR3 spans 16 amino acids. Germline V gives CDR1 SGHTS, CDR2 YDEGEE.

The chain employs TRBV5-1 and TRBJ2-1; possible D gene TRBD2, 6 bases. The germline CDR1 and CDR2 sequences are SGHRS and YFSETQ. CDR3 length equals 13 residues. Trimming pared 6 bases from V and 5 bases from J, leaving 12 bases between. DNA for the CDR3: TGCGCCAGCACTGGCGGGGCCCACAATGAGCAGTTCTTC. Protein: CASTGGAHNEQFF.

This clone was observed a handful of times. V and J are TRBV19 and TRBJ2-7; D unresolved. This CDR3 has 15 amino acids. The V end was cut by 4 bases, the J end by 0 bases, with 13 bases between. CDR1 is LNHDA and CDR2 is SQIVND in the germline V gene (reference sequence). DNA for the CDR3: TGTGCCAGTAGTAGTGTGGCAGGCGGCTCCTACGAGCAGTACTTC. Protein: CASSSVAGGSYEQYF. Full variable domain (outside the CDR3, taken from reference TRBV19 and TRBJ2-7): DGGITQSPKYLFRKEGQNVTLSCEQNLNHDAMYWYRQDPGQGLRLIYYSQIVNDFQKGDIAEGYSVSREKKESFPLTVTSAQKNPTAFYLCASSSVAGGSYEQYFGPGTRLTVT.

The chain recombines TRBV9 with TRBJ2-3; D is perhaps TRBD2 (7 bases). The CDR3 has 15 residues. V was shortened by 4 bases and J by 4 bases, with 16 bases between the two germline ends. CDR1 and CDR2 from the germline V gene are SGDLS and YYNGEE. The chain's CDR3 is CASSPLRGAADTQYF. CDR3 DNA: TGTGCCAGCAGCCCATTACGGGGGGCTGCAGATACGCAGTATTTT.

This clone was observed once. Other DNA sequences in the sample encode the same CDR3. The CDR3 DNA follows: TGTGCCAGCAGCTTACAGCAGGGACCTGGAAACACCATATATTTT. Translating gives CASSLQQGPGNTIYF. The J gene is TRBJ1-3, the V gene TRBV7-9; the D gene is possibly TRBD1 (5 bases). There are 15 residues in the CDR3. Germline-derived CDR1 and CDR2 are SEHNR and FQNEAQ (reference sequence). V was clipped by 2 bases and J by 2 bases, with 10 bases between them.

With regard to this clone: Other DNA sequences of this sample code for an identical CDR3. The rearrangement joins TRBV5-1 to TRBJ2-7; D remains unclear. The CDR3 runs 13 residues. The ends were cut back, 3 bases at V and 7 bases at J, with 14 bases in the middle. Germline CDR1 and CDR2: SGHRS and YFSETQ. The CDR3 region is CASSSMGSREQYF. DNA for the CDR3: TGCGCCAGCAGCTCGATGGGCTCCAGAGAGCAGTACTTC.

The V gene is TRBV7-9, the J gene TRBJ2-3, with D hard to call. The V and J ends lost 2 bases and 0 bases respectively, with 6 bases between them. Germline V lookup: CDR1 SEHNR, CDR2 FQNEAQ (reference sequence). This CDR3 is 14 amino acids long. The CDR3 here is CASSLLSSTDTQYF. CDR3 sequence (DNA): TGTGCCAGCAGCTTACTGTCCAGCACAGATACGCAGTATTTT. The variable domain in full, completed from reference TRBV7-9 and TRBJ2-3, reads DTGVSQNPRHKITKRGQNVTFRCDPISEHNRLYWYRQTLGQGPEFLTYFQNEAQLEKSRLLSDRFSAERPKGSFSTLEIQRTEQGDSAMYLCASSLLSSTDTQYFGPGTRLTVL.

The chain couples TRBV12-5 to TRBJ2-1; 9 bases map to TRBD2. The CDR3 length is 15 residues. The J segment lost 9 bases and the V segment lost 0 bases, leaving 6 bases of the junction unmatched. Germline lookup yields CDR1 LGHNT and CDR2 FRNRAP. Here the CDR3 reads CASGLVLAGGGEQFF. The DNA of the CDR3 is TGTGCTAGTGGTTTGGTACTAGCGGGTGGGGGTGAGCAGTTCTTC.

The genes are TRBV7-9 and TRBJ1-6; unclear D gene. The germline CDR1 and CDR2 sequences are SEHNR and FQNEAQ (reference sequence). This CDR3 is 12 amino acids long. Trimming removed 2 bases at V and 8 bases at J, with 4 bases between. The CDR3 nucleotides read TGTGCCAGCAGCTTATTTTATTCACCCCTCCACTTT. Its protein product is CASSLFYSPLHF.

The chain carries TRBV2 and TRBJ1-2; D is possibly TRBD1 (6 bases). Trimming took off 6 bases at V and 1 base at J, with 12 bases between the two ends. Germline V CDR1 and CDR2: SNHLY, FYNNEI. CDR3 size: 14 residues. The DNA of the CDR3 is TGTGCCAGCAGCCCAAGCAGGGGTAACTATGGCTACACCTTC. It yields the protein CASSPSRGNYGYTF.

The rearrangement links TRBV29-1 to TRBJ1-5; 10 bases fit TRBD1. V shed 5 bases and J 7 bases; nucleotides not matched to a gene: 5. The CDR3 is made up of 13 amino acids. Per germline, CDR1 SQVTM and CDR2 ANQGSEA. In nucleotides, the CDR3 is TGCAGCGTTCCAGGGACAGGGGAACAGCCCCAGCATTTT. This encodes CSVPGTGEQPQHF. Complete variable domain (other parts from reference TRBV29-1 and TRBJ1-5): SAVISQKPSRDICQRGTSLTIQCQVDSQVTMMFWYRQQPGQSLTLIATANQGSEATYESGFVIDKFPISRPNLTFSTLTVSNMSPEDSSIYLCSVPGTGEQPQHFGDGTRLSIL.

V gene TRBV10-3 combines with J gene TRBJ2-7; TRBD1 might be the D (5 bases). CDR3 length: 12 amino acids. V lost 9 bases, J lost 2 bases, and 11 bases lay in between. The germline CDR1 and CDR2 sequences are ENHRY and SYGVKD. CDR3 nucleotides: TGTGCCATTAAGGACATAACCTACGAGCAGTACTTC. It is translated as CAIKDITYEQYF.

The chain uses TRBV7-2 and TRBJ2-3, with TRBD1 matching over 10 bases. CDR3 size: 16 residues. Germline CDR1 and CDR2: SGHTA and FQGNSA. The trim removed 1 base at V and 8 bases at J, leaving 9 bases unmatched. The CDR3 is CASSLVGTGAVGTQYF. CDR3 DNA: TGTGCCAGCAGCTTAGTAGGGACAGGGGCGGTTGGTACGCAGTATTTT.

For the CDR3, the DNA is TGTGCCAGCAGTGAAGTGGAGCGGGGGGTAGGAGAGCAGTTCTTC. Translating gives CASSEVERGVGEQFF. The chain joins TRBV2 to TRBJ2-1, with 9 bases lining up with TRBD2. V lost 1 base and J lost 10; bases outside the gene matches: 8. Per germline, CDR1 SNHLY and CDR2 FYNNEI. The CDR3 extends over 15 amino acids.

This clone has a single count. The gene calls are TRBV6-5 and TRBJ2-7; 11 bases line up with TRBD1. CDR1 is MNHEY, CDR2 SVGAGI, per germline. V lost 6 bases and J lost 2; bases outside the gene matches: 6. CDR3 length: 15 amino acids. In DNA form, the CDR3 reads TGTGCCAGCAGAACCCGGGACAGGGGGACCTACGAGCAGTACTTC. Encoded protein: CASRTRDRGTYEQYF.

This chain connects TRBV11-2 to TRBJ2-3; D possibly matches TRBD1 or TRBD2 (5 bases each). CDR1 is SGHAT and CDR2 is FQNNGV in the germline V gene. Trimming took off 6 bases at V and 8 bases at J, with 21 bases between the two ends. The CDR3 runs 15 residues. CDR3 region: CASRLGDQVLGTQYF. The CDR3 DNA reads TGTGCCAGCAGACTGGGGGACCAAGTACTGGGTACGCAGTATTTT.

This chain joins TRBV14 and TRBJ2-3, with D possibly matching TRBD1 (6 bases). Germline V CDR1 and CDR2: SGHDN, FVKESK. Trimming shortened V by 1 base and J by 2 bases, and 7 bases separated the two germline ends. The CDR3 is 14 residues long. The CDR3 protein is CASSQGQVTDTQYF. Here the CDR3 DNA reads TGTGCCAGCAGCCAAGGACAGGTCACAGATACGCAGTATTTT.

The chain couples TRBV10-3 to TRBJ2-7; 10 nucleotides agree with TRBD1. V dropped 6 bases and J dropped 7; count of bases not matched to a gene: 12. The CDR3 consists of 15 residues. Germline V gives CDR1 ENHRY, CDR2 SYGVKD. Here the CDR3 reads CAISERGQGSHEQYF. CDR3 DNA: TGTGCCATCAGCGAGAGGGGACAGGGGTCCCATGAGCAGTACTTC.

The chain carries TRBV7-9 and TRBJ2-7, with a possible D match to TRBD2 (5 bases). CDR1 is SEHNR, CDR2 FQNEAQ, per germline (reference sequence). The CDR3 is made up of 14 amino acids. CDR3 in amino acids: CGITEETSSYEQYF. The CDR3 region has the DNA TGTGGGATAACGGAGGAAACGAGCTCCTACGAGCAGTACTTC.

V and J are TRBV7-9 and TRBJ2-1; D is perhaps TRBD2 (5 bases). This CDR3 has 14 residues. Per the germline V gene, CDR1 is SEHNR and CDR2 is FQNEAQ (reference sequence). V was shortened by 10 bases and J by 7 bases, with 20 bases between the two germline ends. The CDR3 spells CATDGETNLNEQFF. The CDR3 DNA sequence: TGTGCCACCGACGGGGAAACTAATCTAAATGAGCAGTTCTTC.

V and J are TRBV5-6 and TRBJ1-1, with D uncertain. The germline gives CDR1 SGHDT, CDR2 YYEEEE. This CDR3 is 17 amino acids long. Trimming stripped 6 bases from V and 2 bases from J, with 23 bases between. This CDR3 reads CASIAEARRGRNTEAFF. CDR3 DNA sequence: TGTGCCAGCATCGCCGAGGCTCGACGAGGTCGAAACACTGAAGCTTTCTTT.

V usage is TRBV2 and J usage is TRBJ1-4, with a tentative D call TRBD1 (5 bases). V was trimmed by 5 bases and J by 7 bases, leaving 11 bases between them. Germline V gene data show CDR1 as SNHLY and CDR2 as FYNNEI. CDR3 length: 13 residues. This CDR3 reads CASSIRGSEKLFF. CDR3 nucleotides: TGTGCCAGCAGTATTAGGGGCAGTGAAAAACTGTTTTTT.